One sample yielded the 10 T cell receptor beta chains listed below, sequenced in a study of T cell repertoires in ileal Crohn's disease. Documented time point: neoterminal ileum biopsy at postoperative endoscopy, about 6 months after surgery. TCRdb's table, derived via immunoSEQ multiplex PCR, lists solely in-frame clones and lacks some. In the table there are 12,000 or so clones, roughly 78% of which are singletons. Sequencing was done on a sample of ileal tissue. The receptors originated from an adult with Crohn's disease.

The V call is TRBV30, the J call TRBJ1-1; TRBD1 might be the D (6 bases). CDR1 is GTSNPN, CDR2 SVGIG, per germline (reference sequence). CDR3 length equals 12 residues. Trimming took off 5 bases at V and 3 bases at J, with 10 bases between the two ends. The CDR3 region is CAWPAGDTEAFF. The CDR3 DNA reads as TGTGCCTGGCCTGCAGGGGACACTGAAGCTTTCTTT.

The V call is TRBV15, the J call TRBJ1-4, with 8 bases aligning to TRBD1. Germline assignment: CDR1 LNHNV and CDR2 YYDKDF (reference sequence). The CDR3 is 15 amino acids. V dropped 5 bases and J dropped 9; count of bases not matched to a gene: 11. The CDR3 here is CATSAGGTGGQKLFF. The CDR3 DNA is TGTGCCACCAGCGCCGGGGGGACAGGAGGCCAAAAACTGTTTTTT.

A note on this clone: One junction end disagrees with the germline gene, perhaps due to a read error. This chain links TRBV6-5 with TRBJ2-4; 9 positions agree with TRBD1. Germline V gene sequence: CDR1 MNHEY, CDR2 SVGAGI. CDR3 length: 13 amino acids. Written as DNA, the CDR3 is TGTGTCAGCAGTACCGGACAGGGGAACATTCAGTACTTC. This gives the protein CVSSTGQGNIQYF.

The V gene is TRBV15, the J gene TRBJ1-2; a possible D gene is TRBD1 (5 bases). V lost 5 bases and J lost 0, with 13 bases in between. CDR3 length: 15 residues. CDR1 and CDR2 (germline): LNHNV, YYDKDF (reference sequence). Here the CDR3 reads CATSARGSSNYGYTF. DNA of the CDR3: TGTGCCACCAGCGCCCGGGGGTCTTCTAACTATGGCTACACCTTC.

This clone was detected only once. The chain carries TRBV6-1 and TRBJ1-4; no reliable D call. This CDR3 comprises 15 residues. Germline V gene data show CDR1 as MNHNS and CDR2 as SASEGT. V lost 6 bases and J lost 8, with 19 bases in between. The CDR3, as DNA: TGTGCCAGCAGATGGAAGCGGGGAGTTCGAGAAAAACTGTTTTTT. Translation gives CASRWKRGVREKLFF.

This chain links TRBV27 with TRBJ1-2, with TRBD1 matching 9 bases. Germline trimming cut 8 bases from V and 4 bases from J; bases unmatched to any gene: 11. This CDR3 has 15 residues. The germline V gene has CDR1 MNHEY and CDR2 SMNVEV (reference sequence). The CDR3, as DNA: TGTGCCAGCGGCCCCCGGGGGACAGGGACCTATGGCTACACCTTC. Translated, it gives CASGPRGTGTYGYTF.

The CDR3 bases are TGTGCCAGCAGCGTATCATGGGGAGTTGGGGAAAAACTGTTTTTT. This gives the protein CASSVSWGVGEKLFF. The rearrangement links TRBV9 to TRBJ1-4; the D is unclear. Between the trimmed V and J ends, which lost 1 base and 8 bases, there was a span of 15 bases. Germline CDR1 reads SGDLS; CDR2 reads YYNGEE. CDR3 length: 15 residues.

The chain joins TRBV5-5 to TRBJ1-4, with 9 positions matching TRBD1. From germline, CDR1 is SGHKS and CDR2 YYEKEE (reference sequence). The CDR3 sequence is 16 residues long. J was trimmed by 6 bases and V by 0 bases; bases with no gene match: 6. CDR3 region: CASSLASGTGYEKLFF. The CDR3 DNA reads as TGTGCCAGCAGCTTGGCCTCCGGGACAGGGTATGAAAAACTGTTTTTT.

V gene TRBV14 combines with J gene TRBJ2-1; 13 nucleotides match TRBD2. With V trimmed by 6 bases and J by 6 bases, 8 bases remained unmatched. Germline-derived CDR1 and CDR2 are SGHDN and FVKESK. This CDR3 has 16 amino acids. CDR3 loop: CASSPLGLAGVNEQFF. As DNA, the CDR3 is TGTGCCAGCAGTCCGTTAGGACTAGCGGGAGTCAATGAGCAGTTCTTC.

The rearrangement links TRBV27 to TRBJ2-1, with 8 bases aligning to TRBD1. Germline V CDR1 and CDR2: MNHEY, SMNVEV (reference sequence). V lost 6 bases, J lost 13 bases, and 11 bases stayed unmatched. The CDR3 length is 13 residues. CDR3 loop: CASRSRGRPIQFF. CDR3 in DNA: TGTGCCAGCAGGAGCAGGGGGCGACCTATACAGTTCTTC.